The 17 T cell receptor beta chains presented below share a single source sample, sequenced in a study of cytomegalovirus exposure and HLA in healthy donors. Both 60 Vbeta primers and 13 Jbeta primers went into the PCR. Profiling relied on immunoSEQ multiplex PCR, and the TCRdb table lists in-frame clones only, not all of them. Its listing shows under 200,000 clones. The sample taken for sequencing was PBMCs. All receptors derive from a man aged 30 to 45 in good health and CMV-seronegative.

The chain employs TRBV30 and TRBJ1-2, with TRBD1 identical over 8 bases. The CDR3 runs to 13 residues. Trimming at V came to 1 base and at J to 5 bases, leaving 3 bases not matched to a gene. Germline lookup yields CDR1 GTSNPN and CDR2 SVGIG (reference sequence). CDR3 nucleotides: TGTGCCTGGAGTGGACAGGGGAGTTATGGCTACACCTTC. Its protein product is CAWSGQGSYGYTF.

The chain is built from TRBV7-9 and TRBJ2-1, with D unclear. Germline values: CDR1 SEHNR, CDR2 FQNEAQ (reference sequence). The CDR3 is 17 residues long. V lost 5 bases and J 4 bases, leaving 21 bases between the germline ends. CDR3 residues: CASSPRGSSNEYNEQFF. The DNA of the CDR3 is TGTGCCAGCAGCCCCCGAGGATCCTCAAATGAGTACAATGAGCAGTTCTTC.

The rearrangement joins TRBV5-1 to TRBJ2-7, with TRBD2 matching 14 bases. The CDR3 spans 15 residues. Unmatched junction bases numbered 4, after V lost 4 bases and J lost 4 bases. CDR1 and CDR2 from the germline V gene are SGHRS and YFSETQ. CDR3 nucleotide sequence: TGCGCCAGCAGCCGGGGACTAGCGGGAGTTTACGAGCAGTACTTC. Translated: CASSRGLAGVYEQYF. The complete variable domain, with remaining parts taken from reference TRBV5-1 and TRBJ2-7, reads KAGVTQTPRYLIKTRGQQVTLSCSPISGHRSVSWYQQTPGQGLQFLFEYFSETQRNKGNFPGRFSGRQFSNSRSEMNVSTLELGDSALYLCASSRGLAGVYEQYFGPGTRLTVT.

This CDR3 reads CASSLWSGGLSTEAFF. In DNA form, the CDR3 reads TGTGCCAGCAGTTTATGGTCAGGGGGCTTGTCTACTGAAGCTTTCTTT. The chain employs TRBV28 and TRBJ1-1; 8 bases line up with TRBD1. The germline CDR1 and CDR2 sequences are MDHEN and SYDVKM. V lost 0 bases and J lost 5; bases outside the gene matches: 8. The CDR3 sequence is 16 residues long.

The rearrangement uses TRBV5-1 and TRBJ1-1; the match to TRBD1 covers 7 bases. This CDR3 comprises 14 residues. The ends lost 8 bases at V and 1 base at J; junction bases unmatched: 8. The germline gives CDR1 SGHRS, CDR2 YFSETQ. CDR3 DNA sequence: TGCGCCAGTAACGTGGGACAGACGAACACTGAAGCTTTCTTT. Protein sequence: CASNVGQTNTEAFF.

The V gene is TRBV9, the J gene TRBJ2-5; TRBD2 is a possible D gene (5 bases). The V end was cut by 0 bases, the J end by 5 bases, with 14 bases between. This CDR3 spans 15 amino acids. Germline CDR1 reads SGDLS; CDR2 reads YYNGEE. CDR3 protein: CASSVADSRGETQYF. CDR3 sequence (DNA): TGTGCCAGCAGCGTAGCAGATTCGCGAGGGGAGACCCAGTACTTC.

The genes are TRBV7-5 and TRBJ2-7; TRBD2, the D gene given by the table, was not confirmed from the DNA. TRBV7-5 is a pseudogene. CDR3 length: 17 amino acids. In nucleotides, the CDR3 is TGTGTCAGAAGCTTCGGGACTAGCGGGAGTTACCGTTACGAGCAGTACTTC. Translation gives CVRSFGTSGSYRYEQYF.

The chain links TRBV2 to TRBJ2-2; D unresolved. The CDR3 is 15 amino acids. From germline, CDR1 is SNHLY and CDR2 FYNNEI. V was pared by 1 base and J by 0 bases, with 6 bases between. CDR3 loop: CASSEVGPNTGELFF. The CDR3 DNA is TGTGCCAGCAGTGAAGTTGGGCCGAACACCGGGGAGCTGTTTTTT.

The V gene is TRBV6-6, the J gene TRBJ2-7; 12 bases map to TRBD1. V lost 4 bases to trimming and J lost 4 bases; unmatched junction nucleotides: 2. The CDR3 sequence is 14 residues long. CDR1 MNHNY and CDR2 SVGAGI come from the germline V gene (reference sequence). Here the CDR3 reads CASSWGQGAYEQYF. The CDR3 coding sequence is TGTGCCAGCAGTTGGGGACAGGGGGCGTACGAGCAGTACTTC.

This rearrangement joins TRBV5-1 to TRBJ1-2, with TRBD1 identical over 7 bases. This CDR3 has 15 residues. Germline CDR1 is SGHRS and CDR2 is YFSETQ. J was trimmed by 3 bases and V by 0 bases; bases with no gene match: 5. The CDR3 region has the DNA TGCGCCAGCAGCTTGGAGGCAGGGGGGTACTATGGCTACACCTTC. Its protein is CASSLEAGGYYGYTF. The complete variable domain, with remaining parts taken from reference TRBV5-1 and TRBJ1-2, reads KAGVTQTPRYLIKTRGQQVTLSCSPISGHRSVSWYQQTPGQGLQFLFEYFSETQRNKGNFPGRFSGRQFSNSRSEMNVSTLELGDSALYLCASSLEAGGYYGYTFGSGTRLTVV.

The rearrangement links TRBV7-6 to TRBJ2-1; 10 bases map to TRBD1. This CDR3 region has 16 residues. J gave up 0 bases and V 5 bases, and 4 bases lay outside the gene matches. CDR1 and CDR2 from the germline V gene are SGHVS and FNYEAQ. Here the CDR3 reads CASSVRTGGSYNEQFF. In nucleotides, the CDR3 is TGTGCCAGCAGCGTCCGGACAGGGGGCTCCTACAATGAGCAGTTCTTC.

This chain links TRBV7-8 with TRBJ1-2, with 8 bases lining up with TRBD1. Looked up from germline, CDR1 is SGHVS and CDR2 is FQNEAQ. The CDR3 has 17 residues. Trimming took 7 bases from V and 3 from J; bases not matched to a gene: 16. The CDR3 loop is CASIITGDRSRYYGYTF. The CDR3 DNA is TGTGCCAGCATCATTACTGGGGACAGGAGTCGCTACTATGGCTACACCTTC.

The chain has TRBV5-1 and TRBJ1-3; 8 bases are shared with TRBD1. This CDR3 is 16 amino acids long. V shed 4 bases, J shed 0 bases, and the junction held 6 bases outside the gene matches. Germline loops: CDR1 SGHRS, CDR2 YFSETQ. This CDR3 is CASSAGQADSGNTIYF. CDR3 nucleotides: TGCGCCAGCAGCGCGGGACAGGCCGACTCTGGAAACACCATATATTTT.

V usage is TRBV7-9 and J usage is TRBJ2-5, with 10 bases aligning to TRBD1. This CDR3 comprises 18 residues. V dropped 1 base and J dropped 2; count of bases not matched to a gene: 10. In germline, CDR1 is SEHNR, CDR2 FQNEAQ (reference sequence). The CDR3 nucleotides read TGTGCCAGCAGCTTAGTTTTCTACGGACAGGGGGGACAAGAGACCCAGTACTTC. Its protein is CASSLVFYGQGGQETQYF.

This chain links TRBV6-1 with TRBJ1-1, with unresolved D. V gave up 5 bases and J gave up 6 bases, with 10 bases separating them. The CDR3 is made up of 12 amino acids. Germline CDR1 MNHNS, CDR2 SASEGT. CDR3 region: CASSRGEAEAFF. CDR3 nucleotide sequence: TGTGCCAGCAGTCGAGGCGAGGCTGAAGCTTTCTTT.

This chain's CDR3 is CASSESGSGNTIYF. DNA for the CDR3: TGTGCCAGCAGTGAATCAGGCTCTGGAAACACCATATATTTT. This chain uses TRBV27 with TRBJ1-3, with D hard to call. CDR3 length: 14 residues. The germline gives CDR1 MNHEY, CDR2 SMNVEV (reference sequence). Trimming took off 5 bases at V and 0 bases at J, with 8 bases between the two ends.

The V call is TRBV19, the J call TRBJ1-2; D possibly corresponds to TRBD1 (6 bases). V was pared by 4 bases and J by 1 base, with 13 bases between. The germline gives CDR1 LNHDA, CDR2 SQIVND (reference sequence). This CDR3 is built from 15 residues. CDR3 nucleotide sequence: TGTGCCAGTAGTACCTACGAGGGGGTTAACTATGGCTACACCTTC. Its protein product is CASSTYEGVNYGYTF. The whole variable domain, filled in from reference TRBV19 and TRBJ1-2, reads DGGITQSPKYLFRKEGQNVTLSCEQNLNHDAMYWYRQDPGQGLRLIYYSQIVNDFQKGDIAEGYSVSREKKESFPLTVTSAQKNPTAFYLCASSTYEGVNYGYTFGSGTRLTVV.